This T cell receptor beta chain originates from a study of OX40 agonist ivuxolimab in advanced cancers. Clones were sequenced by immunoSEQ multiplex PCR, and TCRdb holds only the in-frame ones, with some missing. The table records tens of thousands of clones, under 95% of them present only once. CDR3 size: 14 residues. Germline V gives CDR1 MDHEN, CDR2 SYDVKM. V lost 2 bases, J lost 4 bases, and 11 bases lay in between. This chain joins TRBV28 and TRBJ1-1, with D uncertain. Sequenced here: CD4+ or CD8+ T cells sorted from blood, sampled in a trial of the OX40 agonist ivuxolimab. The receptor comes from an adult with an advanced solid tumor such as melanoma, head and neck, liver or kidney cancer. The CDR3 DNA sequence: TGTGCCAGCAGTTTACAAGGGTACGGCACTGAAGCTTTCTTT. Protein product: CASSLQGYGTEAFF.